This T cell receptor (beta chain) is from a study of blood T cells in healthy people across ages. Study-wide results and caveats: Roughly linearly, TCR beta diversity per million T cells fell as age increased.

There were healthy Caucasian individuals from Russia, aged roughly 6 to 90, serving as donors. PCR was performed a second time for about 7 to 12 cycles using a sample-barcoded 5' primer and a J-beta primer mix. TCRdb itself ran the 5' RACE reads through MiXCR, one entry per CDR3 protein. Altogether some 920,000 distinct CDR3 sequences are present, roughly 51% being singletons, with the ten largest covering about 22%. Details on this clonotype: Its antigen is as yet unknown.

The sample was blood. The receptor was isolated from a woman aged 60-70 years in good health.

CDR3 sequence (DNA): TGCAGCGTAGGACAGGCCGTCTCCGATACGCAGTATTTT. Translated, it gives CSVGQAVSDTQYF. The chain uses TRBV29-1 and TRBJ2-3; TRBD1 matches 7 bases. Germline-derived CDR1 and CDR2 are SQVTM and ANQGSEA. With V trimmed by 6 bases and J by 6 bases, 9 bases remained unmatched. The CDR3 consists of 13 residues.